A selection of T cell receptor beta chains follows, all from one sample in a study of Graves' ophthalmopathy and Graves' hyperthyroidism. TCRdb reprocessed the multiplex PCR reads with MiXCR, giving one entry per CDR3 protein. This table holds 600,000 to 650,000 distinct CDR3 sequences, roughly 20% found once. Sequenced: peripheral blood. The origin of the receptors is a woman under 30 with stable Graves' hyperthyroidism. Some clones in this sample may be carry-over from other donors' samples. Both conserved end residues are part of each CDR3. A D gene is named only where the DNA matches it firmly. Clone size is not always given. Where it is, it says once, few, many or a class for expanded clones.

clone_size: few
v_call: TRBV28
j_call: TRBJ1-6
d_call: TRBD1
cdr3_aa: CASSRGTDRNSPLHF
cdr3_nt: TGTGCCAGCAGCCGCGGGACAGACCGGAATTCACCCCTCCACTTT

clone_size: NA
v_call: TRBV6-1
j_call: TRBJ2-7
d_call: NA
cdr3_aa: CASSDASAEQYF
cdr3_nt: TGTGCCAGCAGTGACGCTTCGGCGGAGCAGTACTTC

clone_size: NA
v_call: TRBV3-1
j_call: TRBJ1-2
d_call: TRBD1
cdr3_aa: CASGLGTANYGYTF
cdr3_nt: TGTGCCAGCGGTTTAGGGACAGCTAACTATGGCTACACCTTC

clone_size: few
v_call: TRBV6-1
j_call: TRBJ1-1
d_call: TRBD1
cdr3_aa: CASSNNGQGGRQAFF
cdr3_nt: TGTGCCAGCAGCAACAACGGACAGGGGGGTCGTCAAGCTTTCTTT

clone_size: NA
v_call: TRBV19
j_call: TRBJ1-1
d_call: NA
cdr3_aa: CASSKSGTSNTEAFF
cdr3_nt: TGTGCCAGTAGTAAGTCAGGGACTTCGAACACTGAAGCTTTCTTT

clone_size: many
v_call: TRBV6-1
j_call: TRBJ2-2
d_call: NA
cdr3_aa: CASSPRVKGSGELFF
cdr3_nt: TGTGCCAGCAGCCCTAGGGTAAAAGGGTCCGGGGAGCTGTTTTTT

clone_size: few
v_call: TRBV6-1
j_call: TRBJ1-5
d_call: TRBD1
cdr3_aa: CASTERTGVNQPQHF
cdr3_nt: TGTGCCAGCACCGAAAGGACAGGGGTGAACCAGCCCCAGCATTTT

clone_size: many
v_call: TRBV19
j_call: TRBJ2-7
d_call: TRBD2
cdr3_aa: CASSRGGSGFYEQYF
cdr3_nt: TGTGCCAGTAGCCGGGGGGGATCAGGGTTCTACGAGCAGTACTTC

clone_size: NA
v_call: TRBV6-1
j_call: TRBJ1-1
d_call: NA
cdr3_aa: CASFQGNTEACF
cdr3_nt: TGTGCCAGCTTCCAGGGGAACACTGAAGCTTGCTTT

clone_size: NA
v_call: TRBV5-1
j_call: TRBJ1-2
d_call: NA
cdr3_aa: CASTPVGTHGYTF
cdr3_nt: TGCGCCAGCACGCCTGTGGGCACTCATGGCTACACCTTC

clone_size: NA
v_call: TRBV20-1
j_call: TRBJ2-7
d_call: TRBD2
cdr3_aa: CSVTGIGDYDQYF
cdr3_nt: TGCAGTGTCACCGGGATAGGGGACTACGATCAGTACTTC

clone_size: NA
v_call: TRBV13
j_call: TRBJ1-1
d_call: TRBD1
cdr3_aa: CASSPWKRTGQGRFF
cdr3_nt: TGTGCCAGCAGCCCGTGGAAGCGAACGGGACAGGGGCGCTTCTTT

clone_size: many
v_call: TRBV6-5
j_call: TRBJ1-2
d_call: NA
cdr3_aa: CASSIRSSFYTF
cdr3_nt: TGTGCCAGCAGTATCCGGTCGAGCTTCTACACCTTC